These 7 T cell receptor beta chains originate from one sample sequenced in a study of blood T cell repertoires in COVID-19. The method was immunoSEQ multiplex PCR; TCRdb's version includes in-frame clones alone and lacks a portion of them. This table holds about 280,000 clones, over 75% found once. What was sequenced was peripheral blood. Every receptor here comes from a man between 50 and 59 years old with active or convalescent COVID-19.

The rearrangement uses TRBV10-3 and TRBJ1-1, with D possibly being TRBD1 (6 bases). V was trimmed by 7 bases and J by 1 base, leaving 16 bases between them. The CDR3 totals 15 residues. CDR1 ENHRY and CDR2 SYGVKD come from the germline V gene. The CDR3 region has the DNA TGTGCCATCACCAGAGGCAGGGGAGAGAACACTGAAGCTTTCTTT. Translation gives CAITRGRGENTEAFF.

J is TRBJ2-1 and V is TRBV10-3, with TRBD2 matching 14 bases. The CDR3 is made up of 16 amino acids. The trim removed 3 bases at V and 9 bases at J, leaving 7 bases unmatched. Germline values: CDR1 ENHRY, CDR2 SYGVKD. This CDR3 is CAISDRTSGGRSEQFF. CDR3 DNA: TGTGCCATCAGTGACAGGACTAGCGGGGGGCGCAGTGAGCAGTTCTTC.

The V gene is TRBV5-1, the J gene TRBJ2-5; D perhaps matches TRBD2 (6 bases). This CDR3 has 15 residues. V was trimmed by 3 bases and J by 5 bases, leaving 17 bases between them. Per germline, CDR1 SGHRS and CDR2 YFSETQ. In DNA form, the CDR3 reads TGCGCCAGCAGCTCCCGGGACTCAGGGAGCGAGACCCAGTACTTC. Translated, it gives CASSSRDSGSETQYF.

The chain employs TRBV18 and TRBJ2-1; no firm D call. The CDR3 spans 15 residues. Between the trimmed V and J ends, which lost 3 bases and 5 bases, there was a span of 14 bases. Germline V gene sequence: CDR1 KGHSH, CDR2 LQKENI. For the CDR3, the DNA is TGTGCCAGCTCACCGAGGAGCTCGGTGAACAATGAGCAGTTCTTC. Translation: CASSPRSSVNNEQFF.

The rearrangement uses TRBV7-9 and TRBJ2-7; 7 nucleotides match TRBD1. After removal of 7 bases from V and 1 base from J, the junction contained 10 bases not matched to a gene. This CDR3 contains 15 residues. CDR1 is SEHNR, CDR2 FQNEAQ, per germline (reference sequence). DNA of the CDR3: TGTGCCAGCACTTCCGGGACAGCGCCGTCCTACGAGCAGTACTTC. Amino acids: CASTSGTAPSYEQYF.

Turning to this clone: The sample contains more than one DNA sequence encoding this CDR3. The chain recombines TRBV9 with TRBJ1-1; D unresolved. V was pared by 0 bases and J by 3 bases, with 9 bases between. CDR1 SGDLS and CDR2 YYNGEE come from the germline V gene. The CDR3 has 14 amino acids. This CDR3 reads CASSVAPRDTEAFF. In DNA, the CDR3 is TGTGCCAGCAGCGTAGCCCCGAGGGACACTGAAGCTTTCTTT.

This clone appeared a single time. This rearrangement joins TRBV19 to TRBJ2-7; TRBD2 matches 7 bases. Germline V CDR1 and CDR2: LNHDA, SQIVND (reference sequence). The CDR3 is 14 amino acids. Trimming removed 9 bases from V and 2 bases from J; junction bases left unmatched: 10. The CDR3 DNA sequence: TGTGCCAGCTCCCGAGACCTAGCGGCCTACGAGCAGTACTTC. As protein: CASSRDLAAYEQYF.